This TCR beta chain derives from a study of T cell repertoires in cytomegalovirus infection. In the study overall: Carrying CMV and the relevant HLA type showed in public TCR beta signatures.

The CDR3 has 14 amino acids. V gave up 4 bases and J gave up 0 bases, with 9 bases separating them. Germline values: CDR1 SGHAT, CDR2 FQNNGV. This clonotype occurred a few times. Its antigen remains unidentified. Regarding the study as a whole: CMV-specific TCR beta clonotypes restricted by HLA-C were the ones dominating the ex vivo response.

A single record per CDR3 protein comes from TCRdb applying MiXCR to the reads. Among just under 550,000 distinct CDR3 sequences listed, about 25% were seen once. Input material: PBMCs. This chain uses TRBV11-2 with TRBJ1-1; D remains unclear. The source is a human donor in good health (CMV status not recorded). Some clones in this sample may be carry-over from other donors' samples. The CDR3 region is CASSSSGMNTEAFF. The CDR3 region has the DNA TGTGCCAGCAGCTCAAGTGGCATGAACACTGAAGCTTTCTTT.